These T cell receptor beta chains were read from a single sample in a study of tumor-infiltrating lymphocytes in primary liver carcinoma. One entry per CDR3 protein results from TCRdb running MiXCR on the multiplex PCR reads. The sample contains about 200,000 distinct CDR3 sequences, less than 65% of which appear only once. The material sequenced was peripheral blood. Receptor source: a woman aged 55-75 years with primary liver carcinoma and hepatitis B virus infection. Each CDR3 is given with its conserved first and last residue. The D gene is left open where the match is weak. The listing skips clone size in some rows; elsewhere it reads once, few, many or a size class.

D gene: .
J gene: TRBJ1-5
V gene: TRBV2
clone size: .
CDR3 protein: CASSRQGWYQPQHF
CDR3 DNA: TGTGCCAGCAGTAGGCAGGGGTGGTATCAGCCCCAGCATTTT

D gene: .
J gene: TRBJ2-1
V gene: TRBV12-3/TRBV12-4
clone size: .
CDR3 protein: CASSLRTETGSNNEQFF
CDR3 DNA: TGTGCCAGCAGTCTAAGAACAGAGACGGGCTCAAACAATGAGCAGTTCTTC

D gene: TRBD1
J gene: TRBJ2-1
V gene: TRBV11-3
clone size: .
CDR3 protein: CASSLGGQGAVSEQFF
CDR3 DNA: TGTGCCAGCAGCTTAGGCGGACAGGGGGCGGTTAGTGAGCAATTCTTC

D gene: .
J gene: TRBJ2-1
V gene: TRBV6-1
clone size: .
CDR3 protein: CANSVSLAGTSANEQFF
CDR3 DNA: TGTGCCAACAGTGTCTCCCTAGCCGGGACAAGCGCCAATGAGCAGTTCTTC

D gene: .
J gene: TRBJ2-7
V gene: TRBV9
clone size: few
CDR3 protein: CASSFRDGGTYEQYF
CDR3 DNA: TGTGCCAGCAGCTTCCGAGATGGGGGGACCTACGAGCAGTACTTC

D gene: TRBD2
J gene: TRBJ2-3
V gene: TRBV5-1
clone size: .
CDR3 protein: CASSLEGATSGRSTDTQYF
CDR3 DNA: TGCGCCAGCAGCTTGGAAGGGGCGACTAGCGGGAGGTCCACAGATACGCAGTATTTT

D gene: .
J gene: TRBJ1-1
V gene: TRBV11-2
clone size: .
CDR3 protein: CTSSTKQTEAFF
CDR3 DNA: TGTACCAGCAGCACTAAACAGACTGAAGCTTTCTTT

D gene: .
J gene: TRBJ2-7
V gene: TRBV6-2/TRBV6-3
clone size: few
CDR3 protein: CVSSASGPRYEQYF
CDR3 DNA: TGTGTCAGCAGTGCAAGCGGGCCCCGCTACGAGCAGTACTTC

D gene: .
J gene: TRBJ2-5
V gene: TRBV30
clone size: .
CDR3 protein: CAWTPGGRETQYF
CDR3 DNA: TGTGCCTGGACCCCCGGGGGGCGAGAGACCCAGTACTTC

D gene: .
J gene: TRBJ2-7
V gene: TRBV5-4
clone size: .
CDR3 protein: CASSLGSLKYF
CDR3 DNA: TGTGCCAGCAGCTTGGGCAGCCTTAAGTACTTC

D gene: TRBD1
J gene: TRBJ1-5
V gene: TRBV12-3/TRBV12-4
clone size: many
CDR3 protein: CASSFALIRGRFDGQPQHF
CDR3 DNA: TGTGCCAGCAGTTTCGCCCTAATCAGGGGGCGCTTTGATGGTCAGCCCCAGCATTTT

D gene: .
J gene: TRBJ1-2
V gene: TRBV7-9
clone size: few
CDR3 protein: CASTPSGRNYGYTF
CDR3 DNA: TGTGCCAGCACCCCCTCAGGACGGAACTATGGCTACACCTTC

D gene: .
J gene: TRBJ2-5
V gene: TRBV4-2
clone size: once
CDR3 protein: CASGRRGTSHVTQYF
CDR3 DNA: TGTGCCAGCGGACGTCGTGGCACTTCCCATGTGACCCAGTACTTC

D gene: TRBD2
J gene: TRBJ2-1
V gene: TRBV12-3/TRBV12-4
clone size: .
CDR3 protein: CASSLRTSVYNEQFF
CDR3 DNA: TGTGCCAGCAGTTTGAGGACTAGCGTCTACAATGAGCAGTTCTTC

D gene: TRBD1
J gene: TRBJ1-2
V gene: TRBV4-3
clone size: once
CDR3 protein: CTCSQDSGTGDGYAF
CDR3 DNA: TGCACCTGCAGCCAAGATTCCGGGACAGGGGATGGCTACGCCTTC

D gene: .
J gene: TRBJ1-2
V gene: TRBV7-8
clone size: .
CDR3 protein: CASSRLRGTTYGYTF
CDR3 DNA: TGTGCCAGCAGCCGACTTCGCGGGACAACGTATGGCTACACCTTC

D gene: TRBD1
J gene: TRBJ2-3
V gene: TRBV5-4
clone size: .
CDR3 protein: CASSQGQGHTDTQYF
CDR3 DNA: TGTGCCAGCAGCCAGGGACAGGGCCACACAGATACGCAGTATTTT

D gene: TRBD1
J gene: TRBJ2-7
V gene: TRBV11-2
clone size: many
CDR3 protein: CASSSGQGTYEQYF
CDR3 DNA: TGTGCCAGCAGCTCGGGACAGGGAACCTACGAGCAGTACTTC

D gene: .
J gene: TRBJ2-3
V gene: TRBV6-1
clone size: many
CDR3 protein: CASSESVWAVDTQYF
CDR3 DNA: TGTGCCAGCAGTGAATCTGTTTGGGCGGTCGATACGCAGTATTTT

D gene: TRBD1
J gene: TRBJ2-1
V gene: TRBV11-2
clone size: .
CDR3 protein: CDSRPRDRGNYEQFF
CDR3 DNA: TGTGACAGCAGGCCGAGGGACAGGGGAAACTACGAGCAGTTCTTC

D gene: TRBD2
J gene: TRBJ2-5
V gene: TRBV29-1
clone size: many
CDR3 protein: CSATLPGGQETQYF
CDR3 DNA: TGCAGCGCTACCCTACCGGGAGGGCAAGAGACCCAGTACTTC

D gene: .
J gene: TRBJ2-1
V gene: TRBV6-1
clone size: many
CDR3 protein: CASQQGYSYNEQFF
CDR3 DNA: TGTGCCAGCCAACAGGGTTACTCCTACAATGAGCAGTTCTTC

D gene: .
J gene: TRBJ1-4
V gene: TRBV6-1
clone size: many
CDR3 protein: CASRFVETNEKLFF
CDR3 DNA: TGTGCCAGCAGATTTGTGGAAACTAATGAAAAACTGTTTTTT

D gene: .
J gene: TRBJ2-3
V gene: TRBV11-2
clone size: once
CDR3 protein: CASSWNGNTDTQYF
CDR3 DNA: TGTGCCAGTAGTTGGAACGGGAACACAGATACGCAGTATTTT

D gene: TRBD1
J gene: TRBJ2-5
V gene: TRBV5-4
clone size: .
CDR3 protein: CASSLVWTGGKETQYF
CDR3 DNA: TGTGCCAGCAGCTTGGTGTGGACAGGGGGGAAAGAGACCCAGTACTTC

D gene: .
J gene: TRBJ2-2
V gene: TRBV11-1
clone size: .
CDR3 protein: CASSFENHPSNTGGLFF
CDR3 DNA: TGTGCCAGCAGCTTTGAGAACCACCCGTCGAACACCGGGGGGCTGTTTTTT

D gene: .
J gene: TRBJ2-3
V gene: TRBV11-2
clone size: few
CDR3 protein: CATGEGQNDVGTQYF
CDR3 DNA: TGTGCCACCGGCGAGGGCCAGAATGATGTAGGTACGCAGTATTTT

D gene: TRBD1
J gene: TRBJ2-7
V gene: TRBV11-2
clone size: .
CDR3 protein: CASSPIRKQRTGGYEQYF
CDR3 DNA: TGTGCCAGCAGCCCCATTCGGAAGCAGCGTACAGGGGGCTACGAGCAGTATTTC

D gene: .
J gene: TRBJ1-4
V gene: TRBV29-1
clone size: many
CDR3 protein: CSANQRGTTNEKLFF
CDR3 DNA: TGCAGCGCCAATCAAAGGGGTACAACTAATGAAAAACTGTTTTTT

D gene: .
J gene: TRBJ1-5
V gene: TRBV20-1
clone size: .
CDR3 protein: CTASRTQTNQPQHF
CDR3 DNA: TGCACTGCTAGTCGGACACAAACCAATCAGCCCCAGCATTTT

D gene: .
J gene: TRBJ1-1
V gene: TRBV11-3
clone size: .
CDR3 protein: CTSSPNPTGRAAFF
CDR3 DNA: TGTACCAGCAGTCCGAATCCTACGGGTAGGGCAGCTTTCTTT

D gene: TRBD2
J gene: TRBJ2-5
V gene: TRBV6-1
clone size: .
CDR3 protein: CAGSEAQGGETQYF
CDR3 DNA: TGTGCCGGCAGTGAAGCGCAGGGAGGGGAGACCCAGTACTTC